This T cell receptor (beta chain) was retrieved from a study of cytomegalovirus exposure and HLA in healthy donors. A word on this clone: Its matching antigen is unknown.

Trimming shortened V by 3 bases and J by 6 bases, and 9 bases separated the two germline ends. Looked up from germline, CDR1 is SNHLY and CDR2 is FYNNEI. CDR3 size: 13 residues. PCR involved 60 Vbeta and 13 Jbeta primers. Assay used: immunoSEQ multiplex PCR; TCRdb lists only in-frame clones, some missing. Its table lists around 140,000 clones. Study-level results: Common viral pathogens were later found to be apparently linked to several of the most significant clusters. Across donors, most TCRs were seen rarely, yet some public ones were widespread. Roughly even sequencing depth across donors was the assumption behind the presence/absence analyses. Among TCR beta chains of equal frequency, HLA-associated ones were more clonally expanded in a later analysis.

The chain uses TRBV2 and TRBJ1-5; the D gene is possibly TRBD1 (5 bases). Sequenced input: PBMCs. The sequence came from a woman aged 45-60 years in good health and CMV-seronegative. The CDR3 DNA sequence: TGTGCCAGCAGTGAGGTCAGGGTTCAGCCCCAGCATTTT. Its protein is CASSEVRVQPQHF.